The T cell receptor (beta chain) under discussion was sequenced for a study of blood T cell repertoires in COVID-19. Across the whole study: Samples of COVID-19 (acute and convalescent) were obtained from the United States, Italy and Spain.

Authors' processing steps: Amplification of reference gene primers was used by the study to estimate nucleated cell counts. Data came from immunoSEQ multiplex PCR; TCRdb stores just in-frame clones and leaves some out. V and J calls plus clone size are reproduced from that table; the DNA served to infer D and trimming. The data show around 95,000 clones, roughly 79% seen once. Germline V gene sequence: CDR1 MNHNS, CDR2 SASEGT. CDR3 length: 14 residues. Trimming left V 3 bases short and J 4 bases short, with 12 bases between. This sequence joins TRBV6-1 and TRBJ1-2; maybe TRBD1 (5 bases). This receptor was identified in a man aged 65 to 79 with active or convalescent COVID-19. Specimen: peripheral blood. The CDR3 bases are TGTGCCAGCAGTGATATGAGCCAGGGCTATGGCTACACCTTC. This encodes CASSDMSQGYGYTF.